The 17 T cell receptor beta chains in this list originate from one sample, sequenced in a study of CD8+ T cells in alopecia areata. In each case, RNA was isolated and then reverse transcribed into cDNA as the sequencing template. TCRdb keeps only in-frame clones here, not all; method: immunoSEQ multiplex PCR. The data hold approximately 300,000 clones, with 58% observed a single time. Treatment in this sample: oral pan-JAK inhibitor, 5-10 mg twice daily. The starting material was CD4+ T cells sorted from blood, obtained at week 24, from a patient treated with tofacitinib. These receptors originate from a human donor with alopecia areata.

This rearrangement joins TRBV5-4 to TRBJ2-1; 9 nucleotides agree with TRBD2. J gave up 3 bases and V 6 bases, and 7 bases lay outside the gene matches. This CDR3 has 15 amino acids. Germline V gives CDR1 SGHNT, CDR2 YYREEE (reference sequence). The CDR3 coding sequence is TGTGCCAGCAACCCGCGGGGGGGGATCTACAATGAGCAGTTCTTC. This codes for CASNPRGGIYNEQFF.

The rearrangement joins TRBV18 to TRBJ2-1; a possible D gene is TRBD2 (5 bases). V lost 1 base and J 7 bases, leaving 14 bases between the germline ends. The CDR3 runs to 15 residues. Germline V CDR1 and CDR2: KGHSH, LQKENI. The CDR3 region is CASSPQASHWNEQFF. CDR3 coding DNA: TGTGCCAGCTCACCACAGGCTAGCCACTGGAATGAGCAGTTCTTC. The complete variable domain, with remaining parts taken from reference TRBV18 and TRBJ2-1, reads NAGVMQNPRHLVRRRGQEARLRCSPMKGHSHVYWYRQLPEEGLKFMVYLQKENIIDESGMPKERFSAEFPKEGPSILRIQQVVRGDSAAYFCASSPQASHWNEQFFGPGTRLTVL.

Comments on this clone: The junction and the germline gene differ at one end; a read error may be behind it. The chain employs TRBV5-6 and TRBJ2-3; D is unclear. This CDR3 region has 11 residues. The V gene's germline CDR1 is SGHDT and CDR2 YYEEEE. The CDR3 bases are TGTGCCAGCAGCTCCCCAGACACGCAGTATTTT. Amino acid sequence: CASSSPDTQYF.

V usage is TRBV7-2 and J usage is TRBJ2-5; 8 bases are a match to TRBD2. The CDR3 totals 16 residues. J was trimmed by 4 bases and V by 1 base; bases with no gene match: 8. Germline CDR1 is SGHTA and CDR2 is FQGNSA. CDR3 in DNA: TGTGCCAGCAGCTTAGATCGGGGGGGCAGTCCAGAGACCCAGTACTTC. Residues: CASSLDRGGSPETQYF.

The CDR3 region is CASSPGGAGEYEQYF. The CDR3 DNA sequence: TGTGCCAGCAGTCCTGGAGGAGCGGGGGAATACGAGCAGTACTTC. This chain connects TRBV27 to TRBJ2-7; TRBD2 matches 8 bases. Germline V gene data show CDR1 as MNHEY and CDR2 as SMNVEV (reference sequence). The CDR3 is 15 amino acids. Trimming at V came to 5 bases and at J to 4 bases, leaving 10 bases not matched to a gene.

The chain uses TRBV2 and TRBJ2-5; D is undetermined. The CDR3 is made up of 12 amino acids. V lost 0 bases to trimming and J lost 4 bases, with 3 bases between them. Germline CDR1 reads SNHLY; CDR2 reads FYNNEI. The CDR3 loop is CASSEAAETQYF. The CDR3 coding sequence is TGTGCCAGCAGTGAAGCGGCAGAGACCCAGTACTTC.

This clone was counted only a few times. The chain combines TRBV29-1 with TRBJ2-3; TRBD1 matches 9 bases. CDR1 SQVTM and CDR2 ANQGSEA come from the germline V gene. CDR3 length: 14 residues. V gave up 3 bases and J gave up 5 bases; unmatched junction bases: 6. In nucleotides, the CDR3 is TGCAGCGTTGACCACAGGGGGCGAATAGATACGCAGTATTTT. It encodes CSVDHRGRIDTQYF.

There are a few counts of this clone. The CDR3 sequence: CASSLMGYLGTEAFF. DNA of the CDR3: TGTGCCAGCAGCCTCATGGGTTATTTGGGCACTGAAGCTTTCTTT. The V call is TRBV28, the J call TRBJ1-1; D is unclear. Germline CDR1 and CDR2: MDHEN and SYDVKM. The CDR3 is 15 residues long. Trimming shortened V by 6 bases and J by 4 bases, and 18 bases separated the two germline ends.

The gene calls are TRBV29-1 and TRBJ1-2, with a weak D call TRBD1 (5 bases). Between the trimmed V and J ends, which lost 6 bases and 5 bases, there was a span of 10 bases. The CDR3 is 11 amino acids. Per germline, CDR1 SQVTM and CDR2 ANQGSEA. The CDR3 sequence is CSVGVPYGYTF. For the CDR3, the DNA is TGCAGCGTAGGGGTCCCATATGGCTACACCTTC.

CDR3 loop: CAWMGSGGQFF. In DNA form, the CDR3 reads TGTGCCTGGATGGGGAGCGGGGGTCAGTTCTTC. The V call is TRBV30, the J call TRBJ2-1; TRBD2 matches at 8 bases. CDR1 is GTSNPN and CDR2 is SVGIG in the germline V gene (reference sequence). The CDR3 extends over 11 amino acids. Unmatched junction bases numbered 6, after V lost 4 bases and J lost 13 bases.

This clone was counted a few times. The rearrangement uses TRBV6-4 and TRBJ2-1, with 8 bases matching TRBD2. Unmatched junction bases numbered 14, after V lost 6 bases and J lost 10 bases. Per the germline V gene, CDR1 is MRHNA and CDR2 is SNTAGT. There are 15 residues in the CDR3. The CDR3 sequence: CASSYSGENSGEQFF. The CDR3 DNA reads TGTGCCAGCAGCTATAGCGGGGAGAATAGCGGAGAGCAGTTCTTC.

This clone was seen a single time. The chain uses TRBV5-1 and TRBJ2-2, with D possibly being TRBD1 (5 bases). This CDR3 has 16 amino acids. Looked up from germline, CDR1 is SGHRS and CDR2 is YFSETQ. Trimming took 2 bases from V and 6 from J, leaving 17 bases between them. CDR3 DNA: TGCGCCAGCAGCTTAAATGCTGGGGCGCGTCCCGGGGAGCTGTTTTTT. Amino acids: CASSLNAGARPGELFF.

The CDR3 DNA reads as TGTGCCAGCAGCTTCAGGACCGGGGAGCTGTTTTTT. This encodes CASSFRTGELFF. J is TRBJ2-2 and V is TRBV7-2; D uncertain. The germline CDR1 and CDR2 sequences are SGHTA and FQGNSA. The V gene lost 3 bases and the J gene lost 5 bases, with 4 bases spanning the gap. The CDR3 has 12 amino acids.

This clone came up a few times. CDR3 protein: CAISGSGTGDGYTF. CDR3 coding DNA: TGTGCCATCAGTGGTTCCGGGACAGGGGATGGCTACACCTTC. V usage is TRBV10-3 and J usage is TRBJ1-2; 10 nucleotides line up with TRBD1. The V segment lost 4 bases and the J segment 6 bases; nucleotides outside the gene matches: 5. The CDR3 length is 14 residues. CDR1 and CDR2 from the germline V gene are ENHRY and SYGVKD.

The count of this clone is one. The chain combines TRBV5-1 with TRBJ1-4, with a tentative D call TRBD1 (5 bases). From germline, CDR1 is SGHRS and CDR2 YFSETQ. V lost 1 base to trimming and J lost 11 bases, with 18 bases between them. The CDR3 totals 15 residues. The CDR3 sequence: CASSLTAGRLVKLFF. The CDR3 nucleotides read TGCGCCAGCAGCTTGACGGCAGGGCGTCTTGTGAAACTGTTTTTT.

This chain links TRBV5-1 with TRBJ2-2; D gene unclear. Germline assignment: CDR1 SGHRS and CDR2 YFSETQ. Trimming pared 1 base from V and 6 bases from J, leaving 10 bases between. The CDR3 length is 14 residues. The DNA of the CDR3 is TGCGCCAGCAGCTTGATGGCTGAAGCCGGGGAGCTGTTTTTT. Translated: CASSLMAEAGELFF.

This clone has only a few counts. DNA of the CDR3: TGTGCCAGCAGCTTACATAGGGGTCCCATGAACACTGAAGCTTTCTTT. Its protein is CASSLHRGPMNTEAFF. The chain joins TRBV5-8 to TRBJ1-1; D may be TRBD1 (5 bases). CDR1 and CDR2 (germline): SGHTS, YDEGEE. The CDR3 is made up of 16 amino acids. Trimming stripped 2 bases from V and 0 bases from J, with 14 bases between.